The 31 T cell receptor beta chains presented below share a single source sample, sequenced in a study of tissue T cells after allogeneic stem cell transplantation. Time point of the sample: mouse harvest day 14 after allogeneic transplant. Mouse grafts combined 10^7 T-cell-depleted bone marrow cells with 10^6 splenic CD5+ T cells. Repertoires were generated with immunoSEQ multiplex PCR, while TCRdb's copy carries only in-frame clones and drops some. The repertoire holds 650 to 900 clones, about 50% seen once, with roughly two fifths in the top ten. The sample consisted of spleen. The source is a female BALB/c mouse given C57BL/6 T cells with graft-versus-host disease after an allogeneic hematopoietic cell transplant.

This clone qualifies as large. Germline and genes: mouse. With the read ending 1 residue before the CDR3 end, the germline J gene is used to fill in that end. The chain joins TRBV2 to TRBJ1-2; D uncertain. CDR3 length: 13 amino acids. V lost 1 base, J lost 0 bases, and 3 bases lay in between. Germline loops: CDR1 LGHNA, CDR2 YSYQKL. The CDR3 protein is CASSQAANSDYTF. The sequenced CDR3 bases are TGTGCCAGCAGCCAAGCCGCAAACTCCGACTACACC.

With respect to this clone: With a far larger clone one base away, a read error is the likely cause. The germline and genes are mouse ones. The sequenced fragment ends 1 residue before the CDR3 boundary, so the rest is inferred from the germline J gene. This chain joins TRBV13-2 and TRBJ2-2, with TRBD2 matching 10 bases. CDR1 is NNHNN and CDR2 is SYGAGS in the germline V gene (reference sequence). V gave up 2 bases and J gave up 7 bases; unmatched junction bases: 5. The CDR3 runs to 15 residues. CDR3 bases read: TGTGCCAGCGGTGACTGGGGGGGCGCGGACGGGCAGCTCTAC. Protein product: CASGDWGGADGQLY. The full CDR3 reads CASGDWGGADGQLYF.

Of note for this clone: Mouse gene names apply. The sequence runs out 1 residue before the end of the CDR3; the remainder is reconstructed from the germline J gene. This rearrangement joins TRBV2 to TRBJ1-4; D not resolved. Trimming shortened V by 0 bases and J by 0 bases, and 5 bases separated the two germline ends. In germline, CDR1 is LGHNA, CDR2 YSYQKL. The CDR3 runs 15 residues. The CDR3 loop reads CASSQERVSNERLFF. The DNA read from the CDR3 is TGTGCCAGCAGCCAAGAGAGGGTTTCCAACGAAAGATTATTT. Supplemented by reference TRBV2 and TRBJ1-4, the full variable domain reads DPKIIQKPKYLVAVTGSEKILICEQYLGHNAMYWYRQSAKKPLEFMFSYSYQKLMDNQTASSRFQPQSSKKNHLDLQITALKPDDSATYFCASSQERVSNERLFFGHGTKLSVL.

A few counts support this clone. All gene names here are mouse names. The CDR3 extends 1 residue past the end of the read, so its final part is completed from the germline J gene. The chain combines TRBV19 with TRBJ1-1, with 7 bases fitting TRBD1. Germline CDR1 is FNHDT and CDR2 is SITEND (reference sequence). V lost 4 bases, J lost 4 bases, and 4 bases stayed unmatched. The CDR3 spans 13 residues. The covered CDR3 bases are TGTGCCAGCAGTTACAGGGGAGGCACAGAAGTCTTC. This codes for CASSYRGGTEVF. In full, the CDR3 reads CASSYRGGTEVFF.

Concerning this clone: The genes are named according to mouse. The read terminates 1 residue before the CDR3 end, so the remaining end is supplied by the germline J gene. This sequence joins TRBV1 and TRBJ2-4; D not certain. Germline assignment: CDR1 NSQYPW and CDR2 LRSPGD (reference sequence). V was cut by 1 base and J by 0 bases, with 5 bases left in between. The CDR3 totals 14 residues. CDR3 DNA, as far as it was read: TGCACCTGCAGTGCAGGGGTTAGTCAAAACACCTTGTAC. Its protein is CTCSAGVSQNTLY. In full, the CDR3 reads CTCSAGVSQNTLYF.

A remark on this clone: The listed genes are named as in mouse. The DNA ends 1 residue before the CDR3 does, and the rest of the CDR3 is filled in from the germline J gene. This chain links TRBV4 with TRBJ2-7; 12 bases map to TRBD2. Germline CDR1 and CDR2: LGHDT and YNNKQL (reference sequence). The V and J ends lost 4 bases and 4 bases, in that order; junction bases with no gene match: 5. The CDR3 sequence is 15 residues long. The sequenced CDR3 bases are TGTGCCAGCAGCTTTACCGGGACTGGGGGGTATGAACAGTAC. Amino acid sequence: CASSFTGTGGYEQY. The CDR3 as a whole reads CASSFTGTGGYEQYF.

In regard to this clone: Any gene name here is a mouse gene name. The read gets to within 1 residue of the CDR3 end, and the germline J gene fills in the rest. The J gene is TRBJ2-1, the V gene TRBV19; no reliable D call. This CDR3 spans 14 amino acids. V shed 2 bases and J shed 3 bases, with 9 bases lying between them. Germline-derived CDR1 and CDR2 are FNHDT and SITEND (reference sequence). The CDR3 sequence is CASSIGVSYAEQFF. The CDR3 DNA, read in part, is TGTGCCAGCAGTATCGGGGTGAGCTATGCTGAGCAGTTC.

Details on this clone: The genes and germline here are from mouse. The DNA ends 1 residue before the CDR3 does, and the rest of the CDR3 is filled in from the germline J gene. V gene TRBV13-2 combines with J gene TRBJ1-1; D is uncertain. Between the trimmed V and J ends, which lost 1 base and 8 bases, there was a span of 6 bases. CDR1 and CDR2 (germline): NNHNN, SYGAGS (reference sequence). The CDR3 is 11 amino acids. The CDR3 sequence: CASGDRREVFF. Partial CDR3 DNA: TGTGCCAGCGGTGATAGGAGGGAAGTCTTC.

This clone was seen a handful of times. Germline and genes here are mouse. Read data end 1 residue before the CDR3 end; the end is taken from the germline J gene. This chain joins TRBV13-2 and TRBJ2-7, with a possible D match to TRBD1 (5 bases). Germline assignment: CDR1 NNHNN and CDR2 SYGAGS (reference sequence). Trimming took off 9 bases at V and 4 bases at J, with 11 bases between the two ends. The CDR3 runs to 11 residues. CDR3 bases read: TGTGCCACAGAAGGGGTTTATGAACAGTAC. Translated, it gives CATEGVYEQY. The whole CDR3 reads CATEGVYEQYF.

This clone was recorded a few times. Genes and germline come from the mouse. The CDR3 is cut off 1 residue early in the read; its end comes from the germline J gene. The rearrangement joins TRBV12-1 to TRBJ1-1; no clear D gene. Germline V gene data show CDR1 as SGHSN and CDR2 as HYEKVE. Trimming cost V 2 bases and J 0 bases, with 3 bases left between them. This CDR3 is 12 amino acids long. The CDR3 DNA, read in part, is TGTGCCAGCTCTCGACAGAACACAGAAGTCTTC. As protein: CASSRQNTEVF. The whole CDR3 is CASSRQNTEVFF.

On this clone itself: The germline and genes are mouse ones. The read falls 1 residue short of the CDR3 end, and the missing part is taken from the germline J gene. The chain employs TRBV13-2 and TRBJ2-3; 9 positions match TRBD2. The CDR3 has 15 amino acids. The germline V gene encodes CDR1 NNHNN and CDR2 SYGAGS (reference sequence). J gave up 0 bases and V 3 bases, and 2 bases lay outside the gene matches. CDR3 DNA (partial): TGTGCCAGCGGTGGACTGGGGGTTAGTGCAGAAACGCTGTAT. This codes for CASGGLGVSAETLY. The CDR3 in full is CASGGLGVSAETLYF.

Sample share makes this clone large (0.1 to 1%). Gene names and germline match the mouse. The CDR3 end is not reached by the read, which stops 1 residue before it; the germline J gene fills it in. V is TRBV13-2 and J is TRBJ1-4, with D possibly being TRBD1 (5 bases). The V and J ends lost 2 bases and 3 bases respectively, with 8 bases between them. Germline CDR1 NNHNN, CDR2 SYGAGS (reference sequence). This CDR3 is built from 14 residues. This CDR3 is CASGDREANERLFF. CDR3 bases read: TGTGCCAGCGGTGACAGGGAGGCCAACGAAAGATTATTT.

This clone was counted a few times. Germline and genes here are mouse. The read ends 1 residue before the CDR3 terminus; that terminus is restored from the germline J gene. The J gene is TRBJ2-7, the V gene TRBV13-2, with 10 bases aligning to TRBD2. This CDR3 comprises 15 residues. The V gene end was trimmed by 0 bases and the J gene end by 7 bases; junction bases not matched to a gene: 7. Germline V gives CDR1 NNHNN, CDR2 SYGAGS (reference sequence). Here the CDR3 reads CASGDAPGGAREQYF. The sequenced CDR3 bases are TGTGCCAGCGGTGATGCGCCTGGGGGGGCGAGGGAACAGTAC.

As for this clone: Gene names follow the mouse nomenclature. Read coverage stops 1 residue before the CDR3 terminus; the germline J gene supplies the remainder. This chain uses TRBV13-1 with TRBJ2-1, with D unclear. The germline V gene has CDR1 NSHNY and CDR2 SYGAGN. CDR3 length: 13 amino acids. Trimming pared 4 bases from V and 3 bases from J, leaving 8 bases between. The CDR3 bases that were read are TGTGCCAGCAGTTCGAGGGCCTATGCTGAGCAGTTC. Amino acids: CASSSRAYAEQF. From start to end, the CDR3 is CASSSRAYAEQFF.

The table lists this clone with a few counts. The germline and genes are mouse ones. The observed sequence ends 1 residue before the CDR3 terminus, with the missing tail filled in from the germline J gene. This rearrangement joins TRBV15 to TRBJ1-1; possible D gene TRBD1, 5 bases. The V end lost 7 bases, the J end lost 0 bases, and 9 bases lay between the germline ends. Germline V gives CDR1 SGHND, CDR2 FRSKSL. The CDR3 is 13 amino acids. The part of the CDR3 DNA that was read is TGTGCCAGCATCGGGACGGCAAACACAGAAGTCTTC. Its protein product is CASIGTANTEVF. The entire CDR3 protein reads CASIGTANTEVFF.

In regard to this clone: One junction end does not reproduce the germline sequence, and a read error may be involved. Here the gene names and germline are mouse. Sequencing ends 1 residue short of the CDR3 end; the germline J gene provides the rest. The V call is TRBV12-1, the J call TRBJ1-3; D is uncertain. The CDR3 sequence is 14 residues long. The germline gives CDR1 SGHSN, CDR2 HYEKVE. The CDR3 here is CASSRPVSGNPLYF. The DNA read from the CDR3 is TGCGCCAGCTCCCGGCCAGTTTCTGGAAATCCGCTCTAT.

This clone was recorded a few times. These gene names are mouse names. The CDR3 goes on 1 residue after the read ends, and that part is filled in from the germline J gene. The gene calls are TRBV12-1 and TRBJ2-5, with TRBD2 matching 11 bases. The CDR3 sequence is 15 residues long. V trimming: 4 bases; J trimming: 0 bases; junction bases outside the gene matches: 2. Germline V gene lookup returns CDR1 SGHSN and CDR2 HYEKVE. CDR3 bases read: TGTGCCAGCTCCCGGGACTGGGGGAACCAAGACACCCAGTAC. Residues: CASSRDWGNQDTQY. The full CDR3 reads CASSRDWGNQDTQYF.

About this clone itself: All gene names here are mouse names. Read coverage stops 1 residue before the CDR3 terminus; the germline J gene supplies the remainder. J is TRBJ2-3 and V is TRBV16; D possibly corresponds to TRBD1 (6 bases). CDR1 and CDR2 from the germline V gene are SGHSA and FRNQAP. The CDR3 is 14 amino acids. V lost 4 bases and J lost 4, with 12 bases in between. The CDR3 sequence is CASSSAGTTETLYF. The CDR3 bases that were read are TGTGCAAGCAGCTCCGCCGGGACAACAGAAACGCTGTAT. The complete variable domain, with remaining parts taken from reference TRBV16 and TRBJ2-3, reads NAGVIQTPRHKVTGKGQEATLWCEPISGHSAVFWYRQTIVQGLEFLTYFRNQAPIDDSGMPKERFSAQMPNQSHSTLKIQSTQPQDSAVYLCASSSAGTTETLYFGSGTRLTVL.

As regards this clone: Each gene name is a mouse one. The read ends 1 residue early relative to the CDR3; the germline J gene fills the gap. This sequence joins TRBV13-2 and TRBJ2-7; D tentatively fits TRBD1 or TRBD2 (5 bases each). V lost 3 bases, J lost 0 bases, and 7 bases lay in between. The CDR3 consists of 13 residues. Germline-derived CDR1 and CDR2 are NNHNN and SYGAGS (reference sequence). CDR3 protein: CASGGGSSYEQYF. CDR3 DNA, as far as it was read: TGTGCCAGCGGTGGGGGGAGCTCCTATGAACAGTAC.

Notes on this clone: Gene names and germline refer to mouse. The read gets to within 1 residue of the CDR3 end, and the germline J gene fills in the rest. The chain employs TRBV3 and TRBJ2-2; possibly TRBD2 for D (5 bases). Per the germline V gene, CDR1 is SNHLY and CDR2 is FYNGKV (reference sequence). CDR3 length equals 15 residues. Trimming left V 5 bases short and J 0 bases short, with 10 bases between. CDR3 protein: CASSADFANTGQLYF. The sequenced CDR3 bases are TGTGCCAGCAGCGCGGACTTTGCAAACACCGGGCAGCTCTAC.

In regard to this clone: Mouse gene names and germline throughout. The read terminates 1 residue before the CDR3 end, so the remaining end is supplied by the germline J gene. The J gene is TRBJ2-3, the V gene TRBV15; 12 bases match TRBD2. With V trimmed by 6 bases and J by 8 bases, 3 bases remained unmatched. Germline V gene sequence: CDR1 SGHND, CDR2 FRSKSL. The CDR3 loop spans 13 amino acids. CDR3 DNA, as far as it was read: TGTGCCAGCAGCCAGGACTGGGGGGGAACGCTGTAT. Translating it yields CASSQDWGGTLY. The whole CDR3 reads CASSQDWGGTLYF.

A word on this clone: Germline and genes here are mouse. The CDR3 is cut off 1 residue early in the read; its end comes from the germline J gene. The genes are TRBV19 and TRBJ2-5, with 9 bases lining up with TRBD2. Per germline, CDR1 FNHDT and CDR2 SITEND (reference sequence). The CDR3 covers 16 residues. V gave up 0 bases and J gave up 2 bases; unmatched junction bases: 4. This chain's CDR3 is CASSIVDWGFQDTQYF. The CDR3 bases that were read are TGTGCCAGCAGTATAGTCGACTGGGGGTTCCAAGACACCCAGTAC.

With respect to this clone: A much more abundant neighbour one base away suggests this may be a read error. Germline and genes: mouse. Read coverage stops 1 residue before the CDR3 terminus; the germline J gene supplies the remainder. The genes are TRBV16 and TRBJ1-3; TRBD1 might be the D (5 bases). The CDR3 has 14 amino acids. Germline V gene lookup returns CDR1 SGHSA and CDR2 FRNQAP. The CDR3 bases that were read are TGTGCAAGCCGGACAACAAATTCTCGAAATACGCTCTAT. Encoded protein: CASRTTNSRNTLY. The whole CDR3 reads CASRTTNSRNTLYF.

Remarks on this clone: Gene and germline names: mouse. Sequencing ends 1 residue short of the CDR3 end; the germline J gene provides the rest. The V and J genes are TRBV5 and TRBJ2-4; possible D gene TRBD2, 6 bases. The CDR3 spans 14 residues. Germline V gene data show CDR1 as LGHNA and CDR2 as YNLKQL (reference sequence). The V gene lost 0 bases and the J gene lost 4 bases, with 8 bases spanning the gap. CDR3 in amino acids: CASSQEWGKNTLYF. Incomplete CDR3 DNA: TGTGCCAGCAGCCAAGAATGGGGGAAAAACACCTTGTAC.

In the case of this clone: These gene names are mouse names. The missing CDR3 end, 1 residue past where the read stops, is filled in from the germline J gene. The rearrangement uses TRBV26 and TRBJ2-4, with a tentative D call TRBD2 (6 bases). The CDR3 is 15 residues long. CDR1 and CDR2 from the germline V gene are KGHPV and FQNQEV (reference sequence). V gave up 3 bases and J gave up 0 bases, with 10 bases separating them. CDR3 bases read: TGTGCCAGCAGTCTTCTGGGGACCAGTCAAAACACCTTGTAC. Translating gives CASSLLGTSQNTLY. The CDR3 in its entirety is CASSLLGTSQNTLYF.

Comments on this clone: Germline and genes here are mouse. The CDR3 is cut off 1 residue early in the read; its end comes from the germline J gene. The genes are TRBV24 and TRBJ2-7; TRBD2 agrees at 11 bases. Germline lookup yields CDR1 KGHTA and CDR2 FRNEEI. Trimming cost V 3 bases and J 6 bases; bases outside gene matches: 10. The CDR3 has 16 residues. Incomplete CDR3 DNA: TGTGCCAGCAGTCTCTCTATGGGACTGGGGGCGCTTGAACAGTAC. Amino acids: CASSLSMGLGALEQY. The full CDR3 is CASSLSMGLGALEQYF.

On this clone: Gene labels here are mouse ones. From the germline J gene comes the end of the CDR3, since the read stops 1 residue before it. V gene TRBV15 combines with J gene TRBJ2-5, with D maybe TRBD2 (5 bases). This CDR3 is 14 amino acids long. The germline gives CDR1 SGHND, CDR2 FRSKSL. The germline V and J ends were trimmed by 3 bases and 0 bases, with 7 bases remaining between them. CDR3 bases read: TGTGCCAGCAGTTTGAACTGGAACCAAGACACCCAGTAC. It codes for CASSLNWNQDTQY. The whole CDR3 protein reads CASSLNWNQDTQYF.

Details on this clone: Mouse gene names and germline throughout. The CDR3 reads CASSLQGDTEVFF. The part of the CDR3 DNA that was read is TGTGCTAGCAGTTTACAGGGGGACACAGAAGTCTTC. The chain recombines TRBV29 with TRBJ1-1; 7 nucleotides match TRBD1. The read stops 1 residue short of the end of the CDR3; the missing end is completed from the germline J gene. The germline V gene encodes CDR1 MSHET and CDR2 SYDVDS. The CDR3 runs 13 residues. Trimming at V came to 2 bases and at J to 3 bases, leaving 0 bases not matched to a gene.

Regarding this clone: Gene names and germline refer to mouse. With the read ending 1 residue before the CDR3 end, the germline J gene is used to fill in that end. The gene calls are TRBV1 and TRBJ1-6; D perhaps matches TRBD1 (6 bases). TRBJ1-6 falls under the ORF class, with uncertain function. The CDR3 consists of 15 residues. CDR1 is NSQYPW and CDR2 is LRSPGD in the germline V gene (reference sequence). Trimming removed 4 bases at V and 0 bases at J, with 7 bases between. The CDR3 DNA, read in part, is TGCACCTGCAGTGGGGGACATTCCTATAATTCGCCCCTCTAC. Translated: CTCSGGHSYNSPLY. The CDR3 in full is CTCSGGHSYNSPLYF.

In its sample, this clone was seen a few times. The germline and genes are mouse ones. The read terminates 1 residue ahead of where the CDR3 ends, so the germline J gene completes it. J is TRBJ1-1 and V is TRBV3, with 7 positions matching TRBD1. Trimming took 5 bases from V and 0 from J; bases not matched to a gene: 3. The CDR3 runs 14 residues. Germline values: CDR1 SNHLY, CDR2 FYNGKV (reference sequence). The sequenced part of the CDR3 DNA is TGTGCCAGCAGCCCCGGGACAGCAAACACAGAAGTCTTC. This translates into CASSPGTANTEVF. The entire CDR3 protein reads CASSPGTANTEVFF. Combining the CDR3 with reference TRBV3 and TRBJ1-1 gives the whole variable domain GPKVLQIPSHQIIDMGQMVTLNCDPVSNHLYFYWYKQILGQQMEFLVNFYNGKVMEKSKLFKDQFSVERPDGSYFTLKIQPTALEDSAVYFCASSPGTANTEVFFGKGTRLTVV.

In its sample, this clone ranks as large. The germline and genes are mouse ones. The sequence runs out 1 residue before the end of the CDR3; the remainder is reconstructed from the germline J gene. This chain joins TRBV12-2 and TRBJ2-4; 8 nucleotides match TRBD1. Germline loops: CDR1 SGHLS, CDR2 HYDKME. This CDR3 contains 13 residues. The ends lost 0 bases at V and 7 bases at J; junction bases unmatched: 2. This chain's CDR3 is CASSLDRGDTLYF. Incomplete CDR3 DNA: TGTGCCAGCTCTCTCGACAGGGGAGACACCTTGTAC. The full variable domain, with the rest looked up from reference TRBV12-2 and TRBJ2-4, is NSGVVQSPRYIIKGKGERSILKCIPISGHLSVAWYQQTQGQELKFFIQHYDKMERDKGNLPSRFSVQQFDDYHSEMNMSALELEDSAVYFCASSLDRGDTLYFGAGTRLSVL.